The clone carrying this TCR beta chain was seen a handful of times. The record originates from a study of blood T cells in healthy people across ages. Trimming took 2 bases from V and 0 from J, leaving 11 bases between them. Germline CDR1 and CDR2: SGDLS and YYNGEE. CDR3 size: 15 residues. Together with a sample-barcoded 5' primer, a J-beta primer mix was included in a second PCR lasting about 6 to 11 cycles. TCRdb ran MiXCR on the 5' RACE reads and lists one entry per CDR3 protein. The table shows about 780,000 distinct CDR3 sequences, with under 30% occurring only once. This sample also appeared in a second study, on T cells of mothers and their children.

The source is a boy younger than 18 in good health. The source material was blood. V and J are TRBV9 and TRBJ1-2; TRBD1 might be the D (5 bases). The CDR3 nucleotides are TGTGCCAGCAGCGTCCACCCACAGGCTAACTATGGCTACACCTTC. It yields the protein CASSVHPQANYGYTF.